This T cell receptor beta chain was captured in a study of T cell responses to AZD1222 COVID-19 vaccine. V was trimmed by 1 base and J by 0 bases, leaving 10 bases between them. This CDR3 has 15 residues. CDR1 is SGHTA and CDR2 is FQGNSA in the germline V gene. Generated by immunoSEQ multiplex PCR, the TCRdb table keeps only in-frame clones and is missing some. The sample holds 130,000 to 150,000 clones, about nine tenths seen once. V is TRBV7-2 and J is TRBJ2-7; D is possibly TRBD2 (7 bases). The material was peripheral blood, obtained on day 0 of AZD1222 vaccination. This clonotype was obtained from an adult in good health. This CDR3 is CASSLEGGSSYEQYF. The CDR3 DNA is TGTGCCAGCAGCTTAGAGGGGGGGAGCTCCTACGAGCAGTACTTC.